The 2 T cell receptor beta chains given below trace back to one sample, sequenced in a study of blood T cells in healthy people across ages. A second roughly 7 to 11 cycle PCR used barcoded and J-beta primers. TCRdb analysed the 5' RACE reads with MiXCR anew, one entry per CDR3 protein. The sample includes around 800,000 distinct CDR3 sequences, 20% to 30% of them seen just once. This sample was shared with a second study, whose subject was T cells of mothers and their children.

The sequenced sample was blood. Receptor source: a boy between 10 and 17 years old in good health.

This clonotype was observed a handful of times. The gene calls are TRBV25-1 and TRBJ1-4; D gene unclear. This CDR3 is built from 15 residues. Trimming pared 1 base from V and 5 bases from J, leaving 11 bases between. Germline lookup yields CDR1 MGHDK and CDR2 SYGVNS. The DNA for the CDR3 is TGTGCCAGCAGTGAATCGGAAGGATACAATGAAAAACTGTTTTTT. It translates to CASSESEGYNEKLFF.

This rearrangement joins TRBV20-1 to TRBJ2-1; TRBD1 agrees at 8 bases. Per germline, CDR1 DFQATT and CDR2 SNEGSKA (reference sequence). The V and J ends lost 0 bases and 8 bases, in that order; junction bases with no gene match: 6. The CDR3 has 14 residues. The CDR3 DNA is TGCAGTGCTAGAGACCGGACAGGGAAGCATGAGCAGTTCTTC. It specifies CSARDRTGKHEQFF.